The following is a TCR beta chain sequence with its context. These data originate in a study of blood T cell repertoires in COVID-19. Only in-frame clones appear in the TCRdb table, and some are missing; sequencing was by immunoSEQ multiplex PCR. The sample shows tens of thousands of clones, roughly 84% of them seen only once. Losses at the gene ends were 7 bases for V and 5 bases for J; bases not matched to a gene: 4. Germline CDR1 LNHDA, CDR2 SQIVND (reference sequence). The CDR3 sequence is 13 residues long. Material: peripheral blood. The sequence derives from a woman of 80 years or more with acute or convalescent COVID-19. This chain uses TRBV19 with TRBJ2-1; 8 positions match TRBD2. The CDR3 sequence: CASTKRENNEQFF. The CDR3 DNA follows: TGTGCCAGTACAAAGCGGGAGAACAATGAGCAGTTCTTC.